This TCR beta chain was sequenced for a study of blood T cell repertoires in COVID-19. CDR1 and CDR2 (germline): LNHNV, YYDKDF (reference sequence). V trimming: 0 bases; J trimming: 4 bases; junction bases outside the gene matches: 5. This CDR3 is 15 amino acids long. Libraries were prepared by immunoSEQ multiplex PCR; TCRdb keeps only in-frame clonotypes and omits some of them. The table records some 200,000 clones, 70% to 90% of them present only once. This clone was counted a few times. V usage is TRBV15 and J usage is TRBJ1-2; 7 nucleotides line up with TRBD1. The receptor's source is a man in his sixties with active or convalescent COVID-19. The sequenced sample consisted of peripheral blood. The CDR3: CATSREGGGAYGYTF. CDR3 in DNA: TGTGCCACCAGCAGAGAAGGAGGGGGCGCCTATGGCTACACCTTC.